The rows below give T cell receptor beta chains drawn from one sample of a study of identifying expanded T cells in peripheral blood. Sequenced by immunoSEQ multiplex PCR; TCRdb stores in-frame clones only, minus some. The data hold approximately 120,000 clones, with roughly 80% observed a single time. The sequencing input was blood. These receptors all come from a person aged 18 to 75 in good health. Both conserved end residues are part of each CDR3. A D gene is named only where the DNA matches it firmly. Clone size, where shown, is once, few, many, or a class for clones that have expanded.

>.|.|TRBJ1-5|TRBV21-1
TGTGCCAGCAGCAACCGGGACACCGACAGAGGATGTGGGGGCAATCAGCCCCAGCATTTT
CASSNRDTDRGCGGNQPQHF
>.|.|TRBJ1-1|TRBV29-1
TGCAGCGTCACCGACAGCTACTACACTGAAGCTTTCTTT
CSVTDSYYTEAFF
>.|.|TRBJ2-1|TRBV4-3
TGCGCCAGCAGCCAAGATGCCCTCTCCTACAATGAGCAGTTCTTC
CASSQDALSYNEQFF
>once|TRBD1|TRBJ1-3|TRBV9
TGTGCCAGCAGCCCCCGAATCGGACAGGGGCACACCATATATTTT
CASSPRIGQGHTIYF
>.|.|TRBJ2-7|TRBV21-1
TGTGCCAGCAAGGGGGGTAGGTACGAGCAGTACTTC
CASKGGRYEQYF
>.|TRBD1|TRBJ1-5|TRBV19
TGTGCCAGTAGTATCCCCCGGACAGGGAATCAGCCCCAGCATTTT
CASSIPRTGNQPQHF
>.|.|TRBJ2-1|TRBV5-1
TGCGCCAGCAGCCCGAATAGGGGATGGTACAATGAGCAGTTCTTC
CASSPNRGWYNEQFF
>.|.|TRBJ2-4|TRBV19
TGTGCCAGTAGGGCGCCTGGGCCTCTCAGGGACATTCAGTACTTC
CASRAPGPLRDIQYF
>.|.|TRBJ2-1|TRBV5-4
TGTGCCAGCAGAGACAGCGAGGCCTACAATGAGCAGTTCTTC
CASRDSEAYNEQFF
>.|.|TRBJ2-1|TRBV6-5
TGTGCCAGCAGTTACGTGGGGAGGTTTGGGAATGAGCAGTTCTTC
CASSYVGRFGNEQFF
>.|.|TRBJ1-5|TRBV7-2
TGTGCCAGCAGCTTAGAACGGAGCAATCAGCCCCAGCATTTT
CASSLERSNQPQHF
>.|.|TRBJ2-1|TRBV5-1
TGCGCCAGCAGCTTGGTCTACTACAATGAGCAGTTCTTC
CASSLVYYNEQFF
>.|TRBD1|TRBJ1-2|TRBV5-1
TGCGCCAGCAGCTTACGAACAGGGGTCGAAGGCTACACCTTC
CASSLRTGVEGYTF
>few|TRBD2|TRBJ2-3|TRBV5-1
TGCGCCAGCAGCTTGCAAGCGGGGGGCCGGATTCGGACAGATACGCAGTATTTT
CASSLQAGGRIRTDTQYF
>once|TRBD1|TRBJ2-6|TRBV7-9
TGTGCCAGCAGCTTAGGTATAGGGACAGGGTTTTCTGGGGCCAACGTCCTGACTTTC
CASSLGIGTGFSGANVLTF
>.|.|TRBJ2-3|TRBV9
TGTGCCAGCAGCCCTCTACCGGGCAGAGGAGATACGCAGTATTTT
CASSPLPGRGDTQYF
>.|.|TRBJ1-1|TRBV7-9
TGTGCCAGCAGCGCAGGGATAGTGAACACTGAAGCTTTCTTT
CASSAGIVNTEAFF
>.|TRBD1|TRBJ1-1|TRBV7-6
TGTGCCAGCAGCTCCAGACAGGGCATGAACACTGAAGCTTTCTTT
CASSSRQGMNTEAFF
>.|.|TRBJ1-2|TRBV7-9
TGTGCCAGCAGCTCGGACGGAACATACTATGGCTACACCTTC
CASSSDGTYYGYTF
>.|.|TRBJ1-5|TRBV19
TGTGCCAGTAGTTCCCGTTGGGGAAATCAGCCCCAGCATTTT
CASSSRWGNQPQHF
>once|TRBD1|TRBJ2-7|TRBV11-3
TGTGCCAGCAGCCCTAGGACAGGGAGCTACGAGCAGTACTTC
CASSPRTGSYEQYF
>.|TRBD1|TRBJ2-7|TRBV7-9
TGTGCCAGCAGCTTCCCGGGACAGGGCTCCTACGAGCAGTACTTC
CASSFPGQGSYEQYF
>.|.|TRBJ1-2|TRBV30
TGTGCCTGCGGGGGGAACTATGGCTACACCTTC
CACGGNYGYTF